Shown below are 18 T cell receptor beta chains from a single sample sequenced in a study of shared clonotypes between healthy human individuals. Using immunoSEQ multiplex PCR, the repertoire was profiled, and TCRdb retains in-frame clones only, with some absent. Of about 2.3 million clones in the sample, more than 80% were seen once. Sequenced: naive CD4+ T cells from PBMCs. The subset is: CD45RA+ positively selected. These receptors came from a man aged 18 to 29 in good health. Some clones in this sample may be carry-over from other donors' samples.

V is TRBV28 and J is TRBJ2-1; no reliable D call. CDR3 length equals 13 residues. Germline lookup yields CDR1 MDHEN and CDR2 SYDVKM. With 3 bases removed from V and 6 bases from J, the gap between germline ends came to 9 bases. CDR3 nucleotide sequence: TGTGCCAGCAGTTTTTTCCTAGTCAATGAGCAGTTCTTC. Translation gives CASSFFLVNEQFF. The full variable domain, with the rest looked up from reference TRBV28 and TRBJ2-1, is DVKVTQSSRYLVKRTGEKVFLECVQDMDHENMFWYRQDPGLGLRLIYFSYDVKMKEKGDIPEGYSVSREKKERFSLILESASTNQTSMYLCASSFFLVNEQFFGPGTRLTVL.

In DNA, the CDR3 is TGTGCCAGCAGTTCTAATATGCAGGGGCTGCAGCCCCAGCATTTT. Translation gives CASSSNMQGLQPQHF. The chain carries TRBV28 and TRBJ1-5; TRBD1 is a possible D gene (6 bases). Germline CDR1 MDHEN, CDR2 SYDVKM. The CDR3 totals 15 residues. The ends were cut back, 4 bases at V and 7 bases at J, with 17 bases in the middle.

J is TRBJ2-2 and V is TRBV23-1; D unclear. TRBV23-1 is flagged as an ORF with uncertain function. CDR3 length: 13 residues. V lost 4 bases, J lost 3 bases, and 6 bases lay in between. The CDR3 bases are TGCGCCAGCAGTCCACCTTACACCGGGGAGCTGTTTTTT. The encoded protein is CASSPPYTGELFF.

This CDR3 reads CASSLILSADGELFF. CDR3 coding DNA: TGTGCCAGCAGCTTAATTCTTTCGGCGGACGGGGAGCTGTTTTTT. The genes are TRBV7-2 and TRBJ2-2; unclear D gene. The germline V gene has CDR1 SGHTA and CDR2 FQGNSA. This CDR3 spans 15 amino acids. V gave up 2 bases and J gave up 7 bases, with 14 bases separating them.

This CDR3 reads CASAGGRTLLGYTF. The DNA of the CDR3 is TGTGCCAGCGCCGGGGGACGGACTTTGCTTGGCTACACCTTC. This chain joins TRBV6-5 and TRBJ1-2; D might be TRBD1 (5 bases). Deletions cut 8 bases from V and 7 bases from J, with 20 bases between. Germline V gene lookup returns CDR1 MNHEY and CDR2 SVGAGI. The CDR3 spans 14 residues.

V usage is TRBV7-2 and J usage is TRBJ2-2; D is uncertain. Germline-derived CDR1 and CDR2 are SGHTA and FQGNSA. The CDR3 extends over 15 amino acids. V lost 8 bases and J 0 bases, leaving 13 bases between the germline ends. The CDR3 protein is CASATSRANTGELFF. CDR3 coding DNA: TGTGCCAGCGCGACCAGCCGCGCGAACACCGGGGAGCTGTTTTTT.

The chain couples TRBV7-8 to TRBJ1-5; possible D gene TRBD1, 5 bases. Trimming took off 1 base at V and 6 bases at J, with 16 bases between the two ends. Germline assignment: CDR1 SGHVS and CDR2 FQNEAQ. CDR3 length: 16 residues. DNA of the CDR3: TGTGCCAGCAGCTTAGAGCAGGGAAGGTTGGGTCAGCCCCAGCATTTT. Translation: CASSLEQGRLGQPQHF.

The rearrangement joins TRBV2 to TRBJ2-1, with 11 bases lining up with TRBD2. Germline lookup yields CDR1 SNHLY and CDR2 FYNNEI. The CDR3 is 13 amino acids. Trimming took 6 bases from V and 10 from J; bases not matched to a gene: 5. CDR3 sequence: CASSPSGGREQFF. CDR3 bases: TGTGCCAGCAGCCCTAGCGGGGGGCGCGAGCAGTTCTTC.

The chain combines TRBV5-4 with TRBJ2-3; 7 positions agree with TRBD1. V lost 4 bases, J lost 2 bases, and 7 bases stayed unmatched. Germline CDR1 SGHNT, CDR2 YYREEE (reference sequence). The CDR3 spans 15 residues. The CDR3 DNA is TGTGCCAGCAGCGCGGACAGGCCAACCACAGATACGCAGTATTTT. Its translation: CASSADRPTTDTQYF.

The chain recombines TRBV6-1 with TRBJ1-5; 7 bases are a match to TRBD1. The V segment lost 4 bases and the J segment 7 bases; nucleotides outside the gene matches: 10. CDR3 size: 15 residues. The germline V gene has CDR1 MNHNS and CDR2 SASEGT. CDR3 bases: TGTGCCAGCAGTGTGGGCAGGGGGTGGGGACAGCCCCAGCATTTT. It codes for CASSVGRGWGQPQHF.

This clone was observed once. CDR3 residues: CASSEQGSPVNYGYTF. CDR3 bases: TGTGCCAGCTCAGAACAGGGAAGCCCTGTTAACTATGGCTACACCTTC. The gene calls are TRBV18 and TRBJ1-2, with D perhaps matching TRBD1 (6 bases). The V gene's germline CDR1 is KGHSH and CDR2 LQKENI. This CDR3 is 16 amino acids long. V gave up 5 bases and J gave up 1 base, with 17 bases separating them.

The chain is built from TRBV10-1 and TRBJ2-3; perhaps D is TRBD1 or TRBD2 (5 bases each). V was trimmed by 0 bases and J by 10 bases, leaving 14 bases between them. Germline V gene sequence: CDR1 WNHNN, CDR2 SYGVQD (reference sequence). This CDR3 is 14 amino acids long. CDR3: CASSESGPGPAQYF. CDR3 DNA: TGCGCCAGCAGTGAGTCAGGTCCGGGGCCCGCGCAGTATTTT.

This sequence joins TRBV11-2 and TRBJ1-1, with D perhaps matching TRBD1 (6 bases). The V gene's germline CDR1 is SGHAT and CDR2 FQNNGV. This CDR3 region has 15 residues. Trimming cost V 5 bases and J 4 bases, with 17 bases left between them. In nucleotides, the CDR3 is TGTGCCAGCAGCCACGTAAGGGGGAGGGGCACTGAAGCTTTCTTT. As protein: CASSHVRGRGTEAFF.

This chain connects TRBV28 to TRBJ2-5, with TRBD2 matching over 9 bases. J was trimmed by 1 base and V by 1 base; bases with no gene match: 4. The V gene's germline CDR1 is MDHEN and CDR2 SYDVKM. This CDR3 contains 16 residues. CDR3 in DNA: TGTGCCAGCAGTTTATATACTAGCGGGTCCCAAGAGACCCAGTACTTC. It yields the protein CASSLYTSGSQETQYF. The variable domain in full, completed from reference TRBV28 and TRBJ2-5, reads DVKVTQSSRYLVKRTGEKVFLECVQDMDHENMFWYRQDPGLGLRLIYFSYDVKMKEKGDIPEGYSVSREKKERFSLILESASTNQTSMYLCASSLYTSGSQETQYFGPGTRLLVL.

The chain carries TRBV5-1 and TRBJ2-3; 8 bases agree with TRBD1. Looked up from germline, CDR1 is SGHRS and CDR2 is YFSETQ. V lost 4 bases and J lost 0; bases outside the gene matches: 7. The CDR3 has 16 residues. This CDR3 is CASSPTGQGSTDTQYF. DNA for the CDR3: TGCGCCAGCAGCCCAACCGGACAGGGAAGCACAGATACGCAGTATTTT.

V and J are TRBV7-2 and TRBJ1-1; unclear D gene. The CDR3 loop spans 12 amino acids. Trimming cost V 5 bases and J 3 bases, with 7 bases left between them. Germline V gene lookup returns CDR1 SGHTA and CDR2 FQGNSA. The CDR3 region is CASSGRDTEAFF. DNA for the CDR3: TGTGCCAGCAGCGGCCGGGACACTGAAGCTTTCTTT.

The V and J genes are TRBV5-4 and TRBJ2-2; D might be TRBD1 or TRBD2, each matching 6 bases. This CDR3 is 16 amino acids long. CDR1 and CDR2 from the germline V gene are SGHNT and YYREEE (reference sequence). With 1 base removed from V and 5 bases from J, the gap between germline ends came to 15 bases. The CDR3 protein is CASSLYWGAQTGELFF. CDR3 nucleotide sequence: TGTGCCAGCAGCTTGTATTGGGGGGCGCAAACCGGGGAGCTGTTTTTT.

The chain is built from TRBV7-2 and TRBJ2-7, with a weak D call TRBD1 (6 bases). Germline lookup yields CDR1 SGHTA and CDR2 FQGNSA. Trimming took off 1 base at V and 4 bases at J, with 14 bases between the two ends. CDR3 length: 15 residues. CDR3: CASSLVSLGAYEQYF. The CDR3 DNA sequence: TGTGCCAGCAGCTTAGTATCCTTGGGGGCATACGAGCAGTACTTC.